This T cell receptor beta chain originates from a study of T cells after yellow fever vaccination. Germline-derived CDR1 and CDR2 are SGHVS and FQNEAQ. The CDR3 has 13 amino acids. V was shortened by 2 bases and J by 10 bases, with 11 bases between the two germline ends. This clonotype was seen only a few times. They built TCR cDNA with 5'RACE template switching, a step that put in a universal primer site and UMIs. TCRdb re-called the 5' RACE reads with MiXCR, one entry per CDR3 protein. In the table there are about 370,000 distinct CDR3 sequences, 11% of which are singletons. Sequenced here: PBMCs, sampled on the day of the first yellow fever vaccination. The chain employs TRBV7-8 and TRBJ1-4, with D unresolved. The source is a young man who received the YFV17D yellow fever vaccine. This CDR3 reads CASSLITGSKLFF. CDR3 nucleotide sequence: TGTGCCAGCAGCTTAATAACGGGGTCAAAACTGTTTTTT.